The 21 T cell receptor beta chains listed next were all sequenced from one sample in a study of T cell responses to AZD1222 COVID-19 vaccine. The repertoire was sequenced with immunoSEQ multiplex PCR; TCRdb's copy has only in-frame clones and lacks some. This table has 160,000 or so clones, 88% appearing once. Sequencing was performed on peripheral blood, taken 28 days after the second AZD1222 dose. These receptors all stem from an adult who received the AZD1222 COVID-19 vaccine.

The chain carries TRBV5-1 and TRBJ2-2; no clear D. Germline V gives CDR1 SGHRS, CDR2 YFSETQ. V was trimmed by 0 bases and J by 7 bases, leaving 7 bases between them. The length of the CDR3 is 13 residues. The CDR3 is CASSLAGLGELFF. Written as DNA, the CDR3 is TGCGCCAGCAGCTTGGCGGGTCTCGGGGAGCTGTTTTTT.

The V call is TRBV24-1, the J call TRBJ1-2; weak D call: TRBD1 (5 bases). Germline CDR1 KGHDR, CDR2 SFDVKD. V lost 4 bases and J lost 5, with 7 bases in between. This CDR3 region has 12 residues. CDR3 sequence reads: CATSDPGYGYTF. CDR3 in DNA: TGTGCCACCAGTGACCCAGGGTATGGCTACACCTTC.

The chain recombines TRBV29-1 with TRBJ1-3, with D unresolved. Germline CDR1 reads SQVTM; CDR2 reads ANQGSEA. Trimming removed 4 bases from V and 2 bases from J, with 21 bases in between. The CDR3 totals 17 residues. The CDR3 nucleotides read TGCAGCGTTGGTATGGGTGGCCCGCCGGGCCCTGGAAACACCATATATTTT. Its protein product is CSVGMGGPPGPGNTIYF. Full variable domain (remainder filled in from reference TRBV29-1 and TRBJ1-3): SAVISQKPSRDICQRGTSLTIQCQVDSQVTMMFWYRQQPGQSLTLIATANQGSEATYESGFVIDKFPISRPNLTFSTLTVSNMSPEDSSIYLCSVGMGGPPGPGNTIYFGEGSWLTVV.

The chain has TRBV5-4 and TRBJ1-2; D gene ambiguous. V gave up 4 bases and J gave up 2 bases, with 6 bases separating them. CDR1 is SGHNT, CDR2 YYREEE, per germline (reference sequence). This CDR3 spans 12 amino acids. This CDR3 is CASSPDNYGYTF. Written as DNA, the CDR3 is TGTGCCAGCAGCCCGGACAACTATGGCTACACCTTC.

The chain links TRBV18 to TRBJ1-1; TRBD1 aligns across 9 bases. The V gene end was trimmed by 1 base and the J gene end by 2 bases; junction bases not matched to a gene: 2. The germline CDR1 and CDR2 sequences are KGHSH and LQKENI. The CDR3 runs to 15 residues. CDR3 loop: CASSPQQGANTEAFF. In DNA, the CDR3 is TGTGCCAGCTCACCACAACAGGGGGCTAACACTGAAGCTTTCTTT.

The chain recombines TRBV20-1 with TRBJ2-3, with 8 bases that match TRBD2. The CDR3 is 18 residues long. Germline values: CDR1 DFQATT, CDR2 SNEGSKA (reference sequence). V was clipped by 6 bases and J by 2 bases; unmatched bases: 19. This chain's CDR3 is CSASYRGGRIKNTDTQYF. In DNA form, the CDR3 reads TGCAGTGCAAGTTACCGGGGGGGACGAATAAAGAACACAGATACGCAGTATTTT.

V is TRBV6-4 and J is TRBJ2-1; D is unresolved. The CDR3 sequence is 13 residues long. Trimming removed 8 bases from V and 0 bases from J, with 8 bases in between. Germline CDR1 MRHNA, CDR2 SNTAGT. The chain's CDR3 is CASAISSYNEQFF. CDR3 DNA sequence: TGTGCCAGCGCAATTAGCTCCTACAATGAGCAGTTCTTC.

The chain couples TRBV18 to TRBJ2-5, with 10 bases identical to TRBD1. This CDR3 comprises 13 residues. Germline CDR1 reads KGHSH; CDR2 reads LQKENI. V lost 4 bases and J lost 5; bases outside the gene matches: 1. For the CDR3, the DNA is TGTGCCAGCTCACGGGGACAGGGGGAGACCCAGTACTTC. This gives the protein CASSRGQGETQYF.

This chain uses TRBV3-1 (or the pseudogene TRBV3-2) with TRBJ1-1, with TRBD1 identical over 10 bases. From germline, CDR1 is LGHDT and CDR2 YNNKEL (reference sequence). J lost 5 bases, V lost 4 bases, and 4 bases had no gene match. This CDR3 region has 14 residues. The CDR3 sequence is CASSRRTGGTEAFF. In DNA, the CDR3 is TGTGCCAGCAGCCGACGGACAGGGGGGACTGAAGCTTTCTTT.

Of note for this clone: At one end the junction does not follow the germline gene, possibly because of a read error. The chain uses TRBV18 and TRBJ1-2, with D possibly TRBD1 on 6 matching bases. This CDR3 has 19 residues. CDR1 KGHSH and CDR2 LQKENI come from the germline V gene. CDR3 coding DNA: TGTGCCAGTTCACCAAGCCCGACAGGAAGCCCGTCCAGTAACTATGGCTACACCTTC. Protein: CASSPSPTGSPSSNYGYTF.

The chain joins TRBV28 to TRBJ2-7; D ambiguous. This CDR3 contains 15 residues. CDR1 is MDHEN and CDR2 is SYDVKM in the germline V gene. V was clipped by 2 bases and J by 1 base, with 12 bases between them. The CDR3 is CASSLPGGLSYEQYF. The CDR3 DNA sequence: TGTGCCAGCAGTTTACCGGGTGGGCTTTCCTACGAGCAGTACTTC.

The chain employs TRBV6-2 or TRBV6-3 and TRBJ2-1, with D uncertain. Germline-derived CDR1 and CDR2 are MNHEY and SVGEGT. The V and J ends lost 2 bases and 6 bases respectively, with 8 bases between them. This CDR3 has 13 residues. CDR3 loop: CASSYVATNEQFF. CDR3 coding DNA: TGTGCCAGCAGTTACGTAGCAACCAATGAGCAGTTCTTC.

The gene calls are TRBV18 and TRBJ1-2; a possible D gene is TRBD1 (6 bases). The germline V gene encodes CDR1 KGHSH and CDR2 LQKENI. The CDR3 length is 15 residues. The ends were cut back, 5 bases at V and 0 bases at J, with 13 bases in the middle. For the CDR3, the DNA is TGTGCCAGCTCAGAATCAGGGGTAGCTAACTATGGCTACACCTTC. This encodes CASSESGVANYGYTF.

The chain recombines TRBV18 with TRBJ1-1, with unresolved D. The CDR3 is 13 amino acids. Germline V gene data show CDR1 as KGHSH and CDR2 as LQKENI. V lost 8 bases to trimming and J lost 6 bases, with 16 bases between them. The CDR3 DNA reads as TGTGCCAGCGGATCTGGCGAGCGGGCTGAAGCTTTCTTT. Its translation: CASGSGERAEAFF.

This clone has just one count. The chain combines TRBV24-1 with TRBJ2-7; 7 nucleotides match TRBD2. CDR1 KGHDR and CDR2 SFDVKD come from the germline V gene. V was pared by 1 base and J by 1 base, with 15 bases of the junction left unmatched. The CDR3 contains 19 residues. CDR3 nucleotides: TGTGCCACCAGTGATTTCGGTGGGGAGGGGCTAGCGGAATCCTACGAGCAGTACTTC. It translates to CATSDFGGEGLAESYEQYF.

The chain joins TRBV30 to TRBJ1-6, with D hard to call. From germline, CDR1 is GTSNPN and CDR2 SVGIG (reference sequence). This CDR3 has 13 amino acids. V lost 5 bases, J lost 9 bases, and 14 bases lay in between. The CDR3 DNA reads as TGTGCCTGGGCGCTGTCGAAGGGTTCACCCCTCCACTTT. Residues: CAWALSKGSPLHF.

V is TRBV20-1 and J is TRBJ1-4; D is undetermined. Germline CDR1 and CDR2: DFQATT and SNEGSKA (reference sequence). The germline V and J ends were trimmed by 6 bases and 7 bases, with 9 bases remaining between them. The CDR3 extends over 11 amino acids. The CDR3 loop reads CSAHRVEKLFF. DNA of the CDR3: TGCAGTGCCCATAGGGTTGAAAAACTGTTTTTT.

This clone came up a few times. CDR3 in amino acids: CASSPYFDGQPQHF. CDR3 in DNA: TGCGCCAGCAGCCCCTACTTTGATGGTCAGCCCCAGCATTTT. This chain links TRBV4-1 with TRBJ1-5; D gene unclear. The V gene's germline CDR1 is MGHRA and CDR2 YSYEKL. The CDR3 is 14 residues long. The germline V and J ends were trimmed by 4 bases and 6 bases, with 13 bases remaining between them.

The chain recombines TRBV9 with TRBJ2-5; D might be TRBD1 or TRBD2, each matching 5 bases. CDR1 SGDLS and CDR2 YYNGEE come from the germline V gene. With 0 bases removed from V and 5 bases from J, the gap between germline ends came to 11 bases. CDR3 length: 14 residues. The CDR3 coding sequence is TGTGCCAGCAGCGTAGGTGGGACGGGGGAGACCCAGTACTTC. Protein sequence: CASSVGGTGETQYF. The variable domain in full, completed from reference TRBV9 and TRBJ2-5, reads DSGVTQTPKHLITATGQRVTLRCSPRSGDLSVYWYQQSLDQGLQFLIQYYNGEERAKGNILERFSAQQFPDLHSELNLSSLELGDSALYFCASSVGGTGETQYFGPGTRLLVL.

The chain recombines TRBV6-5 with TRBJ2-1; D gene ambiguous. Germline loops: CDR1 MNHEY, CDR2 SVGAGI. V gave up 8 bases and J gave up 7 bases, with 12 bases separating them. This CDR3 region has 12 residues. The chain's CDR3 is CASHAERNEQFF. DNA of the CDR3: TGTGCCAGCCATGCAGAGCGAAATGAGCAGTTCTTC.

This clone occurred once. V usage is TRBV9 and J usage is TRBJ2-7, with D possibly called TRBD1 or TRBD2 (5 bases each). Germline V gene data show CDR1 as SGDLS and CDR2 as YYNGEE. The V and J ends lost 4 bases and 7 bases respectively, with 24 bases between them. This CDR3 has 16 amino acids. The CDR3 DNA follows: TGTGCCAGCAGCACCTTTGAAGGGACCGGAGAGGGGGAGCAGTACTTC. It yields the protein CASSTFEGTGEGEQYF.